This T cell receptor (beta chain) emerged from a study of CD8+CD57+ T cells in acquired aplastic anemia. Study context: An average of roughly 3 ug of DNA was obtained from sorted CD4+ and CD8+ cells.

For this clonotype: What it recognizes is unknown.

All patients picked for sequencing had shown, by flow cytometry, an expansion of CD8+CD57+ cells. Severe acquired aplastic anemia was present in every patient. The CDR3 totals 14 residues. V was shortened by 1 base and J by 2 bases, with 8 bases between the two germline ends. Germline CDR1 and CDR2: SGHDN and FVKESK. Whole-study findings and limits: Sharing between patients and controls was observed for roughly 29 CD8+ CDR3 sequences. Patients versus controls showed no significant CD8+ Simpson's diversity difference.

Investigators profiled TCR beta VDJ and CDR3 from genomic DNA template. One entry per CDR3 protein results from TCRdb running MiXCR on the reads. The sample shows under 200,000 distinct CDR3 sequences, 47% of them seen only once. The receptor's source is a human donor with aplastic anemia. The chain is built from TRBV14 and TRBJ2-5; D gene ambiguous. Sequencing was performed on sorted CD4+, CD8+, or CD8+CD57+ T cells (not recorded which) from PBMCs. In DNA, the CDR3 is TGTGCCAGCAGCCAAGGAAAGGGACAAGAGACCCAGTACTTC. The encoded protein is CASSQGKGQETQYF.